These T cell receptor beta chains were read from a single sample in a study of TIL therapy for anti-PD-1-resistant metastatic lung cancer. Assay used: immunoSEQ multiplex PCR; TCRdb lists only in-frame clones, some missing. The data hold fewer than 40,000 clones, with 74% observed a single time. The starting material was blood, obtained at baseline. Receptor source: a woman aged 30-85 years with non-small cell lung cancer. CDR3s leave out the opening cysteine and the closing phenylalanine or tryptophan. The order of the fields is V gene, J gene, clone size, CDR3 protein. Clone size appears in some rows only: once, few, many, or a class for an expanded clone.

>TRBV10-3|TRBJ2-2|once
AISPGQGPGELF
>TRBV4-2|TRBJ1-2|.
ASSQRSARNYGYT
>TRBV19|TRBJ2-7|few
ASSMGIGSGYEQY
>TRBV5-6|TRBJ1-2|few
ASSLEQNGYT
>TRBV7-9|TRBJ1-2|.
ASSLIGGDYGYT
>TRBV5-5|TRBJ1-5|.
ASSLVGSNQPQH
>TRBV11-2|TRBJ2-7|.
ASSNTASYEQY
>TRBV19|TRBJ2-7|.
ASRSRGTGVYEQY
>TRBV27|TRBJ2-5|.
ASSLSRQETQY
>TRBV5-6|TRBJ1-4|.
ASSPNGLIRGKLF
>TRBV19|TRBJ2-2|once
ASSMGFPGELF
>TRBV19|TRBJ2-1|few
ASRGVDGGVYNEQF
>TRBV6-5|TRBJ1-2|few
ASSGGADGYT
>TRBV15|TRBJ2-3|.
ATSRDSGGSTDTQY
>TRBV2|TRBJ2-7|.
ASSAYAEQY
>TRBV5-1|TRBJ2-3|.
ASSPILERDTQY
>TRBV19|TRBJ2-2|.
ASTPQWGTGELF
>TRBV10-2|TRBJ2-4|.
ASSEGALAKNIQY
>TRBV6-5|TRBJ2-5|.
ASSQPGLAGGTQY
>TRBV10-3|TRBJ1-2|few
AISVRGRDGYT
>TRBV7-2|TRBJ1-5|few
ASSPAGQPQH
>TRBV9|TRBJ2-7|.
ASSVGVRGDEQY
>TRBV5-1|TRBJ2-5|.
ASNKAGGVETQY
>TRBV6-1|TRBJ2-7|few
ASIPNSYEQY
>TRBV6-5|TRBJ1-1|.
ASSELSGKAF
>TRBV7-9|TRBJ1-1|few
ASSLRASGTGGSKAF
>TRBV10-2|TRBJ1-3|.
ASSIVSGPVAGNTIY
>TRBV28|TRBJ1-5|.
ASSLIAQPQH
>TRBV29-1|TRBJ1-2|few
SAWGTAFGYT
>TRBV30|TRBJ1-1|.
AWSHDRGAEAF
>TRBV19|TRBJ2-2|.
ASGSFAGELF
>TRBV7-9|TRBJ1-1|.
ASSLAGGQTEAF
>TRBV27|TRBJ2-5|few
ASSSPTGGGETQY
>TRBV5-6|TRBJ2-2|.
ASSSNRVRNTGELF
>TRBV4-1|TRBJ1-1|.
ASSQFTGTEAF
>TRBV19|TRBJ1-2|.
ASSIAGDRIYGYT
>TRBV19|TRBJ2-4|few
ATSPGLGIGIQY
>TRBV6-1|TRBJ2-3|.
ASSPPAPLGDTQY
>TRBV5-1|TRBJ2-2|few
ASSLTGKGTGELF
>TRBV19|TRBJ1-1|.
ASTAGPGWRAF
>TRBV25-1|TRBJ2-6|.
ASSEYGSYSGANVLT
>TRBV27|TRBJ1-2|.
ASRRGGYT